The 18 T cell receptor beta chains in this list originate from one sample, sequenced in a study of T cell responses to AZD1222 COVID-19 vaccine. The protocol was immunoSEQ multiplex PCR, while the TCRdb copy is restricted to in-frame clones and leaves out a portion. Of 150,000 or so clones listed, more than 85% were seen once; the top ten hold under 1.5%. The material was peripheral blood, obtained on day 0 of AZD1222 vaccination. These receptor sequences come from an adult in good health.

The chain combines TRBV25-1 with TRBJ2-7; 9 nucleotides line up with TRBD1. This CDR3 region has 15 residues. CDR1 is MGHDK and CDR2 is SYGVNS in the germline V gene. Losses at the gene ends were 6 bases for V and 3 bases for J; bases not matched to a gene: 9. CDR3 sequence reads: CASRTSGTGRYEQYF. The CDR3 region has the DNA TGTGCCAGCAGGACATCCGGGACAGGGCGCTACGAGCAGTACTTC.

There are a few counts of this clone. The chain carries TRBV18 and TRBJ2-5; D might be TRBD2 (6 bases). Germline values: CDR1 KGHSH, CDR2 LQKENI. This CDR3 comprises 13 residues. V was pared by 6 bases and J by 2 bases, with 10 bases between. The CDR3 nucleotides are TGTGCCAGCTCTCGGGACTTGCAAGAGACCCAGTACTTC. It is translated as CASSRDLQETQYF.

V usage is TRBV7-2 and J usage is TRBJ1-1; TRBD1 agrees at 8 bases. The CDR3 sequence is 12 residues long. Per the germline V gene, CDR1 is SGHTA and CDR2 is FQGNSA. V was clipped by 4 bases and J by 11 bases; unmatched bases: 6. The CDR3 region has the DNA TGTGCCAGCAGCTCACAGGGGGTATGGGCTTTCTTT. Its protein is CASSSQGVWAFF.

The genes are TRBV7-2 and TRBJ2-7; 7 bases line up with TRBD1. This CDR3 is built from 13 residues. Germline V gene data show CDR1 as SGHTA and CDR2 as FQGNSA. V lost 5 bases to trimming and J lost 3 bases; unmatched junction nucleotides: 4. CDR3 in DNA: TGTGCCAGCAGCCTCACAGGGGACTACGAGCAGTACTTC. Translating it yields CASSLTGDYEQYF.

This clone was counted only a few times. The gene calls are TRBV23-1 and TRBJ2-5; TRBD1 aligns across 8 bases. TRBV23-1 is known as an ORF, though its function is uncertain. The CDR3 runs 12 residues. V lost 8 bases to trimming and J lost 3 bases; unmatched junction nucleotides: 2. This CDR3 is CASPDREETQYF. In DNA form, the CDR3 reads TGCGCCAGCCCGGACAGGGAAGAGACCCAGTACTTC.

The V gene is TRBV19, the J gene TRBJ1-3; the D gene is possibly TRBD1 (5 bases). With 6 bases removed from V and 3 bases from J, the gap between germline ends came to 15 bases. CDR1 is LNHDA and CDR2 is SQIVND in the germline V gene (reference sequence). The CDR3 covers 15 residues. The CDR3 is CASSRDAAGGNTIYF. CDR3 nucleotides: TGTGCCAGTAGCCGGGACGCGGCCGGTGGAAACACCATATATTTT.

This chain links TRBV7-9 with TRBJ1-4; 7 positions match TRBD1. Per germline, CDR1 SEHNR and CDR2 FQNEAQ (reference sequence). The CDR3 runs 14 residues. V dropped 1 base and J dropped 5; count of bases not matched to a gene: 1. The CDR3 here is CASSLVGGNEKLFF. The CDR3 coding sequence is TGTGCCAGCAGCTTAGTAGGGGGCAATGAAAAACTGTTTTTT.

This chain links TRBV6-5 with TRBJ2-7; no reliable D call. Trimming removed 2 bases from V and 6 bases from J, with 14 bases in between. Germline V lookup: CDR1 MNHEY, CDR2 SVGAGI. The CDR3 has 14 residues. The CDR3 loop is CASSYLDLKSEQYF. The DNA of the CDR3 is TGTGCCAGCAGTTACCTTGACTTGAAGAGCGAGCAGTACTTC.

This chain joins TRBV15 and TRBJ1-2; D is perhaps TRBD1 (6 bases). The V end lost 1 base, the J end lost 4 bases, and 13 bases lay between the germline ends. Germline values: CDR1 LNHNV, CDR2 YYDKDF (reference sequence). The CDR3 length is 15 residues. The DNA for the CDR3 is TGTGCCACCAGCAGAGGACAGGCGGTCGTCTATGGCTACACCTTC. This translates into CATSRGQAVVYGYTF.

CDR3: CASSLGQGSITEAFF. In DNA form, the CDR3 reads TGCGCCAGCAGCCTGGGACAGGGGAGTATAACTGAAGCTTTCTTT. This chain joins TRBV5-1 and TRBJ1-1, with 10 bases fitting TRBD1. The trim removed 4 bases at V and 5 bases at J, leaving 8 bases unmatched. The CDR3 is 15 amino acids. Germline CDR1 reads SGHRS; CDR2 reads YFSETQ. The variable domain in full, completed from reference TRBV5-1 and TRBJ1-1, reads KAGVTQTPRYLIKTRGQQVTLSCSPISGHRSVSWYQQTPGQGLQFLFEYFSETQRNKGNFPGRFSGRQFSNSRSEMNVSTLELGDSALYLCASSLGQGSITEAFFGQGTRLTVV.

The V and J genes are TRBV11-2 and TRBJ2-5; no reliable D call. This CDR3 has 15 residues. CDR1 is SGHAT, CDR2 FQNNGV, per germline. V lost 4 bases to trimming and J lost 2 bases, with 14 bases between them. The CDR3 spells CASSSPLQKQETQYF. The DNA for the CDR3 is TGTGCCAGCAGCTCCCCCCTCCAGAAACAAGAGACCCAGTACTTC.

The chain employs TRBV20-1 and TRBJ2-7; D is ambiguous. V lost 2 bases to trimming and J lost 0 bases, with 2 bases between them. The CDR3 has 11 amino acids. Germline lookup yields CDR1 DFQATT and CDR2 SNEGSKA (reference sequence). This CDR3 is CSARLSYEQYF. CDR3 in DNA: TGCAGTGCTAGACTCTCCTACGAGCAGTACTTC.

CDR3 sequence: CASSPRTISNTEAFF. CDR3 sequence (DNA): TGTGCCAGCAGCCCCCGGACAATATCTAACACTGAAGCTTTCTTT. The chain uses TRBV13 and TRBJ1-1, with a possible D match to TRBD1 (5 bases). The CDR3 runs 15 residues. Germline V gene sequence: CDR1 PRHDT, CDR2 FYEKMQ (reference sequence). V lost 5 bases to trimming and J lost 2 bases, with 15 bases between them. The whole variable domain, filled in from reference TRBV13 and TRBJ1-1, reads AAGVIQSPRHLIKEKRETATLKCYPIPRHDTVYWYQQGPGQDPQFLISFYEKMQSDKGSIPDRFSAQQFSDYHSELNMSSLELGDSALYFCASSPRTISNTEAFFGQGTRLTVV.

This chain links TRBV6-5 with TRBJ2-2, with 10 bases that match TRBD1. The V gene end was trimmed by 8 bases and the J gene end by 5 bases; junction bases not matched to a gene: 5. The CDR3 sequence is 14 residues long. Germline values: CDR1 MNHEY, CDR2 SVGAGI. The CDR3 spells CASRRDRGTGELFF. The CDR3 coding sequence is TGTGCCAGCCGCCGGGACAGGGGTACCGGGGAGCTGTTTTTT.

V and J are TRBV7-2 and TRBJ2-3; a weak D match, TRBD1 (6 bases). Germline V lookup: CDR1 SGHTA, CDR2 FQGNSA. The ends were cut back, 5 bases at V and 3 bases at J, with 12 bases in the middle. This CDR3 has 14 residues. The CDR3 sequence is CASSPGHSTDTQYF. The CDR3 DNA reads TGTGCCAGCAGCCCGGGACATTCGACAGATACGCAGTATTTT.

The chain carries TRBV14 and TRBJ2-7, with unresolved D. V lost 1 base, J lost 4 bases, and 5 bases lay in between. Germline V gene lookup returns CDR1 SGHDN and CDR2 FVKESK. The length of the CDR3 is 12 residues. CDR3 DNA sequence: TGTGCCAGCAGCCAAGGTAATTACGAGCAGTACTTC. Amino acids: CASSQGNYEQYF.

The chain has TRBV7-8 and TRBJ1-6, with D uncertain. Trimming removed 5 bases at V and 0 bases at J, with 14 bases between. The germline CDR1 and CDR2 sequences are SGHVS and FQNEAQ. This CDR3 is built from 17 residues. CDR3 residues: CASSPKKASSYNSPLHF. CDR3 nucleotide sequence: TGTGCCAGCAGCCCCAAGAAAGCTAGCTCCTATAATTCACCCCTCCACTTT.

V is TRBV6-1 and J is TRBJ2-2; the match to TRBD1 covers 11 bases. Germline V gives CDR1 MNHNS, CDR2 SASEGT. Trimming cost V 3 bases and J 7 bases; bases outside gene matches: 4. The CDR3 loop spans 15 amino acids. The chain's CDR3 is CASSDRTGGGGELFF. CDR3 DNA: TGTGCCAGCAGTGACCGGACAGGGGGCGGCGGGGAGCTGTTTTTT.